The entry below gives a single T cell receptor (beta chain) sequence along with its context. The sample belongs to a study of blood T cell repertoires in COVID-19. Background on the study: In each case, the material was cDNA or gDNA derived from T cells, B-cell-depleted T cells, or PBMCs.

As handled by the study authors: It was from reference gene primer amplification that nucleated cell counts were estimated. The table came from immunoSEQ multiplex PCR; TCRdb's copy has only in-frame clones and leaves some out. V and J calls and clone size are those listed in that table; D and trimming were worked out from the DNA. This table has just over 60,000 clones, around 83% appearing once. Germline-derived CDR1 and CDR2 are SEHNR and FQNEAQ (reference sequence). Trimming took 3 bases from V and 3 from J; bases not matched to a gene: 7. CDR3 length equals 16 residues. The origin of this receptor is a man in his thirties or forties with COVID-19, enrolled during active disease. This chain links TRBV7-9 with TRBJ2-1; 8 bases are a match to TRBD2. The sample taken for sequencing was peripheral blood. Here the CDR3 reads CASSFMSAGVYNEQFF. In DNA form, the CDR3 reads TGTGCCAGCAGCTTTATGTCAGCGGGAGTCTACAATGAGCAGTTCTTC.